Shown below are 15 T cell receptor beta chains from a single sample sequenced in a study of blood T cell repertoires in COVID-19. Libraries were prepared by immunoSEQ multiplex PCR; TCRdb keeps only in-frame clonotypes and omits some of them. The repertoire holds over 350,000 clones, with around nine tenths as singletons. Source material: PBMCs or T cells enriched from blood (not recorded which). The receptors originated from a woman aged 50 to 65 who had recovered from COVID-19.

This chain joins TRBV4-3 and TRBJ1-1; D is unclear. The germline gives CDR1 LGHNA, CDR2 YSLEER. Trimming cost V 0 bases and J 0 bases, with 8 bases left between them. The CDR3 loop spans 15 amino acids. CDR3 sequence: CASSQDEGMNTEAFF. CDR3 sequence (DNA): TGCGCCAGCAGCCAAGACGAGGGTATGAACACTGAAGCTTTCTTT.

The CDR3, as DNA: TGTGCCAGCAGTCGGGGACAGGGGGCGCAGAGCTATGGCTACACCTTC. Encoded protein: CASSRGQGAQSYGYTF. The J gene is TRBJ1-2, the V gene TRBV6-4; 12 bases align to TRBD1. This CDR3 is built from 16 residues. V trimming: 5 bases; J trimming: 4 bases; junction bases outside the gene matches: 8. CDR1 is MRHNA and CDR2 is SNTAGT in the germline V gene.

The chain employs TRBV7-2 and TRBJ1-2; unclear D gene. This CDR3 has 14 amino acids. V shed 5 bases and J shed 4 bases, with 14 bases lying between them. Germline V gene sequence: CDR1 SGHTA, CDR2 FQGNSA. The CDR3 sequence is CASSPPGIAYGYTF. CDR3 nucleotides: TGTGCCAGCAGCCCTCCAGGTATCGCCTATGGCTACACCTTC.

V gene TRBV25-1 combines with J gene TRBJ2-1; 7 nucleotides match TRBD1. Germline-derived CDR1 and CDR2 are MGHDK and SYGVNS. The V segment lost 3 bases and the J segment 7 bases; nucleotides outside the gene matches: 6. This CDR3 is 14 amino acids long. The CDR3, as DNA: TGTGCCAGCAGTGACAGGGGGTCGGGGAATGAGCAGTTCTTC. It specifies CASSDRGSGNEQFF.

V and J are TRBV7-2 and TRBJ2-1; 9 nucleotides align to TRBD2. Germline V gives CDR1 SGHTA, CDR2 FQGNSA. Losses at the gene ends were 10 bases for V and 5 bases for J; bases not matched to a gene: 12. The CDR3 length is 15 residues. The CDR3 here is CATRLGLAGNNEQFF. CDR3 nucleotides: TGTGCCACCCGACTGGGGCTAGCGGGGAACAATGAGCAGTTCTTC.

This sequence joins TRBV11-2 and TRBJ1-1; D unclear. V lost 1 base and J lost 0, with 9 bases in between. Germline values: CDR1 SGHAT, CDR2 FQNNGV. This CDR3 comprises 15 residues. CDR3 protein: CASSLGSPVNTEAFF. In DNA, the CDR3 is TGTGCCAGCAGCTTAGGGAGCCCTGTGAACACTGAAGCTTTCTTT.

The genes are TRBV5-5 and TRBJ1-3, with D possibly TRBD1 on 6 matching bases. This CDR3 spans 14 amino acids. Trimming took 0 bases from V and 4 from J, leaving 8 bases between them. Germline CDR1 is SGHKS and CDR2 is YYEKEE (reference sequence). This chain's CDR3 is CASSLGQAGNTIYF. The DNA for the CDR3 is TGTGCCAGCAGCTTGGGACAGGCAGGAAACACCATATATTTT.

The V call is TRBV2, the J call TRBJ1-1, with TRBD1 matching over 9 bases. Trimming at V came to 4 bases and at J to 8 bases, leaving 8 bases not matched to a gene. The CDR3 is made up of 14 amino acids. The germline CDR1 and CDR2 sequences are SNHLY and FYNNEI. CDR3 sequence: CASSGGQGRDEAFF. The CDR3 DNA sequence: TGTGCCAGCAGTGGAGGACAGGGGCGTGACGAAGCTTTCTTT.

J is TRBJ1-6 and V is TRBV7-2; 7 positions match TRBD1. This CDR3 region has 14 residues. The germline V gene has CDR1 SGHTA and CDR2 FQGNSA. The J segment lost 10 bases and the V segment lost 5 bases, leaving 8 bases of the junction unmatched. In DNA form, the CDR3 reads TGTGCCAGCAGCAATAGGGGGCCTCAGTCACCCCTCCACTTT. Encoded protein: CASSNRGPQSPLHF.

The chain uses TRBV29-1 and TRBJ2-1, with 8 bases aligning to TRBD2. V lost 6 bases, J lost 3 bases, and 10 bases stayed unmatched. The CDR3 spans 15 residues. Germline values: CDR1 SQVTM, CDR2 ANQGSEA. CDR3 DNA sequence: TGCAGCGTCGCCGGGGGTAGCGGGGTCTACAATGAGCAGTTCTTC. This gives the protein CSVAGGSGVYNEQFF.

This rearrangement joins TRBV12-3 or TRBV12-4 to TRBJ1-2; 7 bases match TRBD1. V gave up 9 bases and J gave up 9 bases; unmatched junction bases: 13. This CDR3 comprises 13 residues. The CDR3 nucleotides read TGTGCCAGTGGGCCAGGAGGGGGCCAAAGCTACACCTTC. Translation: CASGPGGGQSYTF.

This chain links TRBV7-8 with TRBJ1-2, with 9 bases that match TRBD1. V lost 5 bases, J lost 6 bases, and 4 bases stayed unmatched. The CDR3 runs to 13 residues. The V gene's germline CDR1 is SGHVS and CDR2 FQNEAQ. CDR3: CASSPGTGNGYTF. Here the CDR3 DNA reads TGTGCCAGCAGCCCCGGGACAGGGAATGGCTACACCTTC.

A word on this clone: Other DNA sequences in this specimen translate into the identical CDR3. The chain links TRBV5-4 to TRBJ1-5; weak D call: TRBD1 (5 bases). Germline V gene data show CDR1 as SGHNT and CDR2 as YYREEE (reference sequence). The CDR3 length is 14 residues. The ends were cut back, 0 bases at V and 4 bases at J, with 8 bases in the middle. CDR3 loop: CASSLGGGNQPQHF. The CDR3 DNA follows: TGTGCCAGCAGCTTGGGTGGGGGGAATCAGCCCCAGCATTTT.

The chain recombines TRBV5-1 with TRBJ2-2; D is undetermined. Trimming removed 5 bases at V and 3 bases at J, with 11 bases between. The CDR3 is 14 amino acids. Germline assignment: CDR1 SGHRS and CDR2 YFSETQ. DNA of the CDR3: TGCGCCAGCAGGGCGCAGGCCGACACCGGGGAGCTGTTTTTT. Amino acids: CASRAQADTGELFF.

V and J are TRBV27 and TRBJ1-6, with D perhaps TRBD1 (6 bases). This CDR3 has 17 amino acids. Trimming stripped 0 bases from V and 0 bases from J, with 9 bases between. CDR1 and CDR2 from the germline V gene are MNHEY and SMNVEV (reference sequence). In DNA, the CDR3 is TGTGCCAGCAGTTTATCAACAGGGAACTCCTATAATTCACCCCTCCACTTT. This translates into CASSLSTGNSYNSPLHF.